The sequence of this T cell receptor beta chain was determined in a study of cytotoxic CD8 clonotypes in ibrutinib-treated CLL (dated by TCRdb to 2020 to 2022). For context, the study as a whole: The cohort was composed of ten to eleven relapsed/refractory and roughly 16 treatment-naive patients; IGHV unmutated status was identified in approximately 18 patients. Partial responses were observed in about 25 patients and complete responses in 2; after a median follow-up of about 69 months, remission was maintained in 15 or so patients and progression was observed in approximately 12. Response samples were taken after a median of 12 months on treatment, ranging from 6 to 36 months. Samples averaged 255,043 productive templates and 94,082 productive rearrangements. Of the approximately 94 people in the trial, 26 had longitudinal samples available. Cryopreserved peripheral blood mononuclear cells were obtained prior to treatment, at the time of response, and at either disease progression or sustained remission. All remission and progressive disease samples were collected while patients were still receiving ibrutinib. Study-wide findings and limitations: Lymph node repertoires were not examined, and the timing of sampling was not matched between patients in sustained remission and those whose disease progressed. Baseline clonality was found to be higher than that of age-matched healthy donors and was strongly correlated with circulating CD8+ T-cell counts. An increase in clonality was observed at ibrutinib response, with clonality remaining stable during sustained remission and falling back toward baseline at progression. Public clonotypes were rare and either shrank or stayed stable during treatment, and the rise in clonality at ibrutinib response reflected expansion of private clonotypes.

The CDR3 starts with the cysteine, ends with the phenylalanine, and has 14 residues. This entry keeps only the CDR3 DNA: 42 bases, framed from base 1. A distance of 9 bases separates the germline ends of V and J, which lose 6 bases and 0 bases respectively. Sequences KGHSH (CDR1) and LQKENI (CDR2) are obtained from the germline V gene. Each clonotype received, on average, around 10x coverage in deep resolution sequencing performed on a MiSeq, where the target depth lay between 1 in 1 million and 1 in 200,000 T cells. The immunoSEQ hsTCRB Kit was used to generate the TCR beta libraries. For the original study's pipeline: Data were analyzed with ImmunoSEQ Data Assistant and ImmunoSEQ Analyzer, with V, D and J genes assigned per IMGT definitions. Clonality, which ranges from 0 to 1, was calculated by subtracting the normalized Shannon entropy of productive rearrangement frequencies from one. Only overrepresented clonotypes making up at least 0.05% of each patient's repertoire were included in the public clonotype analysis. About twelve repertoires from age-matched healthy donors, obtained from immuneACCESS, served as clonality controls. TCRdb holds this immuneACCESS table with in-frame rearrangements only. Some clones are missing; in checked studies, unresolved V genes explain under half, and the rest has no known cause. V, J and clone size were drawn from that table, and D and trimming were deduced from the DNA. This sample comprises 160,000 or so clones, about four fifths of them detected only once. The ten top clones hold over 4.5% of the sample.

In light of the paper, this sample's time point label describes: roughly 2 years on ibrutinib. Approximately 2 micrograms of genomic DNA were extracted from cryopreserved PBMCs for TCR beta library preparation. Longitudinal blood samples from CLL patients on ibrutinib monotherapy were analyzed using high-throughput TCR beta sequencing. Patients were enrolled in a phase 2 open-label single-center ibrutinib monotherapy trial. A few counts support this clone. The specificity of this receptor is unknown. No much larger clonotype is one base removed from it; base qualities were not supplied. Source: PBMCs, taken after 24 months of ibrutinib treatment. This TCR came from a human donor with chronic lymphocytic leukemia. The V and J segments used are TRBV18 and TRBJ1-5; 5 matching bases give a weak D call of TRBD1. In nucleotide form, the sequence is TGTGCCAGCTCCTTGACAGATAGCAATCAGCCCCAGCATTTT. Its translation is CASSLTDSNQPQHF.